Shown below are 18 T cell receptor beta chains from a single sample sequenced in a study of cytomegalovirus exposure and HLA in healthy donors. Vbeta (60) and Jbeta (13) primers were used in the PCR. Sequenced by immunoSEQ multiplex PCR; TCRdb stores in-frame clones only, minus some. The table lists about 300,000 clones, 86% of them singletons. Sequenced: PBMCs. These receptors were collected from a man in his forties in good health and CMV-seropositive.

The chain employs TRBV10-3 and TRBJ1-2, with no clear D. Between the trimmed V and J ends, which lost 0 bases and 3 bases, there was a span of 11 bases. The CDR3 is 15 amino acids. The germline CDR1 and CDR2 sequences are ENHRY and SYGVKD. CDR3 DNA sequence: TGTGCCATCAGTGAGTCGATGGTCGCAGACTATGGCTACACCTTC. Encoded protein: CAISESMVADYGYTF.

The chain uses TRBV15 and TRBJ2-1; 7 nucleotides align to TRBD2. Germline V gene sequence: CDR1 LNHNV, CDR2 YYDKDF (reference sequence). This CDR3 region has 16 residues. Trimming at V came to 5 bases and at J to 4 bases, leaving 11 bases not matched to a gene. The CDR3 region is CATSPRSSGPYNEQFF. DNA of the CDR3: TGTGCCACCAGCCCCCGGTCTAGCGGACCTTACAATGAGCAGTTCTTC.

CDR3 sequence: CASSLDIRSTDTQYF. The CDR3 coding sequence is TGTGCCAGCAGCCTCGACATACGGAGCACAGATACGCAGTATTTT. The chain recombines TRBV7-8 with TRBJ2-3; D is undetermined. CDR3 length equals 15 residues. Trimming took off 5 bases at V and 0 bases at J, with 12 bases between the two ends. Germline assignment: CDR1 SGHVS and CDR2 FQNEAQ.

The CDR3 nucleotides are TGTGCCAGCAGTTCCAACAGGGGGCGTGAGACCCAGTACTTC. Its translation is CASSSNRGRETQYF. The gene calls are TRBV6-5 and TRBJ2-5; the match to TRBD1 covers 9 bases. The V segment lost 4 bases and the J segment 5 bases; nucleotides outside the gene matches: 5. The length of the CDR3 is 14 residues. CDR1 is MNHEY, CDR2 SVGAGI, per germline.

V and J are TRBV28 and TRBJ2-7, with TRBD1 identical over 9 bases. CDR1 is MDHEN, CDR2 SYDVKM, per germline. This CDR3 comprises 18 residues. V lost 5 bases and J lost 0; bases outside the gene matches: 14. As DNA, the CDR3 is TGTGCCAGCAGTATCGGGGGGTTACCGGGACAGGGCTCCTACGAGCAGTACTTC. It translates to CASSIGGLPGQGSYEQYF.

The chain recombines TRBV21-1 with TRBJ2-1; the table assigns TRBD2, which was not confirmed against the DNA. TRBV21-1 is a known pseudogene. The CDR3 length is 18 residues. This CDR3 is CASSKEGGRAQRRDEQFF. CDR3 sequence (DNA): TGTGCCAGCAGCAAAGAAGGCGGGAGGGCCCAGCGAAGGGATGAGCAGTTCTTC.

The rearrangement uses TRBV28 and TRBJ2-7; no reliable D call. Trimming removed 5 bases at V and 4 bases at J, with 9 bases between. The CDR3 is 12 amino acids. Germline CDR1 reads MDHEN; CDR2 reads SYDVKM. CDR3 amino acids: CASSPDGYEQYF. The CDR3 DNA sequence: TGTGCCAGCAGTCCTGACGGGTACGAGCAGTACTTC.

J is TRBJ2-7 and V is TRBV11-2; 8 bases agree with TRBD2. The CDR3 totals 14 residues. The junction had 6 bases not matched to a gene; V was cut back by 1 base and J by 7 bases. CDR1 is SGHAT, CDR2 FQNNGV, per germline. The CDR3 spells CASSLGSGGPEQYF. In nucleotides, the CDR3 is TGTGCCAGCAGCTTAGGGTCGGGAGGGCCGGAGCAGTACTTC. Full variable domain (missing parts from reference TRBV11-2 and TRBJ2-7): EAGVAQSPRYKIIEKRQSVAFWCNPISGHATLYWYQQILGQGPKLLIQFQNNGVVDDSQLPKDRFSAERLKGVDSTLKIQPAKLEDSAVYLCASSLGSGGPEQYFGPGTRLTVT.

The CDR3 DNA reads TGCGCCAGCAGCCGTTTACCCCCCCCGTCGGGAGCTGGCTACGAGCAGTACTTC. It yields the protein CASSRLPPPSGAGYEQYF. V and J are TRBV4-1 and TRBJ2-7, with TRBD2 as a possible D gene (6 bases). CDR3 size: 18 residues. Germline values: CDR1 MGHRA, CDR2 YSYEKL. V was cut by 4 bases and J by 3 bases, with 25 bases left in between.

In this sample, this clone turned up a few times. Other DNA sequences in this sample translate to the same CDR3. The chain recombines TRBV29-1 with TRBJ1-1; D call uncertain. The CDR3 is 17 amino acids. Germline V CDR1 and CDR2: SQVTM, ANQGSEA. The V gene lost 5 bases and the J gene lost 1 base, with 23 bases spanning the gap. The CDR3 loop reads CSVFTSGGRHTNTEAFF. The CDR3 coding sequence is TGCAGCGTTTTTACAAGTGGAGGACGGCATACGAACACTGAAGCTTTCTTT.

The chain employs TRBV7-3 and TRBJ2-2; TRBD2 might be the D (5 bases). Trimming stripped 4 bases from V and 7 bases from J, with 16 bases between. The CDR3 length is 15 residues. Germline V gene data show CDR1 as SGHTA and CDR2 as FQGTGA. The CDR3 region has the DNA TGTGCCAGCAGCTCCGCCCTCGAGGGATACGGGGAGCTGTTTTTT. This codes for CASSSALEGYGELFF. The entire variable domain, with the rest obtained from reference TRBV7-3 and TRBJ2-2, is as follows: GAGVSQTPSNKVTEKGKYVELRCDPISGHTALYWYRQSLGQGPEFLIYFQGTGAADDSGLPNDRFFAVRPEGSVSTLKIQRTERGDSAVYLCASSSALEGYGELFFGEGSRLTVL.

The CDR3 loop reads CASSFLQGAQPQHF. In DNA form, the CDR3 reads TGTGCCAGCAGTTTTCTACAGGGGGCTCAGCCCCAGCATTTT. The chain links TRBV28 to TRBJ1-5, with 9 positions matching TRBD1. J was trimmed by 6 bases and V by 3 bases; bases with no gene match: 3. The CDR3 is 14 amino acids. Germline V CDR1 and CDR2: MDHEN, SYDVKM.

This clone was detected a few times. J is TRBJ2-2 and V is TRBV7-2, with 10 bases aligning to TRBD1. Germline CDR1 reads SGHTA; CDR2 reads FQGNSA. V lost 5 bases and J lost 6; bases outside the gene matches: 12. CDR3 length: 17 residues. This CDR3 is CASSGHPGQGFAGELFF. The CDR3 DNA is TGTGCCAGCAGCGGCCATCCGGGACAGGGGTTCGCCGGGGAGCTGTTTTTT.

The rearrangement links TRBV5-1 to TRBJ2-1, with TRBD2 matching 10 bases. There are 18 residues in the CDR3. Germline V gives CDR1 SGHRS, CDR2 YFSETQ. The V gene end was trimmed by 0 bases and the J gene end by 0 bases; junction bases not matched to a gene: 6. CDR3 amino acids: CASSLVGASGSSYNEQFF. Written as DNA, the CDR3 is TGCGCCAGCAGCTTGGTCGGGGCTAGCGGGAGCTCCTACAATGAGCAGTTCTTC.

The V call is TRBV30, the J call TRBJ1-5; 10 bases are a match to TRBD1. The CDR3 sequence is 17 residues long. Trimming took 3 bases from V and 0 from J; bases not matched to a gene: 8. CDR1 is GTSNPN and CDR2 is SVGIG in the germline V gene (reference sequence). The CDR3 DNA sequence: TGTGCCTGGAGCGGGGACAGGGGACCTTATAGCAATCAGCCCCAGCATTTT. Translation: CAWSGDRGPYSNQPQHF.

This clone has a single count. The chain couples TRBV7-3 to TRBJ2-7; TRBD1 matches 9 bases. Per the germline V gene, CDR1 is SGHTA and CDR2 is FQGTGA. The CDR3 has 13 residues. V was clipped by 5 bases and J by 3 bases; unmatched bases: 2. Written as DNA, the CDR3 is TGTGCCAGCAGCAGACAGGGGGTCTACGAGCAGTACTTC. As protein: CASSRQGVYEQYF.

V gene TRBV11-3 combines with J gene TRBJ2-2; D is unresolved. Trimming removed 1 base from V and 3 bases from J, with 3 bases in between. Germline CDR1 and CDR2: SGHNT and YENEEA. This CDR3 is built from 13 residues. The CDR3 loop reads CASSLVDTGELFF. CDR3 in DNA: TGTGCCAGCAGCTTAGTCGACACCGGGGAGCTGTTTTTT.

The chain carries TRBV5-1 and TRBJ2-7; 13 nucleotides align to TRBD2. This CDR3 comprises 14 residues. Germline V gives CDR1 SGHRS, CDR2 YFSETQ. V dropped 4 bases and J dropped 8; count of bases not matched to a gene: 6. The CDR3 spells CASSPPGLAGQQYF. The CDR3 bases are TGCGCCAGCAGCCCGCCGGGACTAGCGGGACAGCAGTACTTC. The variable domain in full, completed from reference TRBV5-1 and TRBJ2-7, reads KAGVTQTPRYLIKTRGQQVTLSCSPISGHRSVSWYQQTPGQGLQFLFEYFSETQRNKGNFPGRFSGRQFSNSRSEMNVSTLELGDSALYLCASSPPGLAGQQYFGPGTRLTVT.